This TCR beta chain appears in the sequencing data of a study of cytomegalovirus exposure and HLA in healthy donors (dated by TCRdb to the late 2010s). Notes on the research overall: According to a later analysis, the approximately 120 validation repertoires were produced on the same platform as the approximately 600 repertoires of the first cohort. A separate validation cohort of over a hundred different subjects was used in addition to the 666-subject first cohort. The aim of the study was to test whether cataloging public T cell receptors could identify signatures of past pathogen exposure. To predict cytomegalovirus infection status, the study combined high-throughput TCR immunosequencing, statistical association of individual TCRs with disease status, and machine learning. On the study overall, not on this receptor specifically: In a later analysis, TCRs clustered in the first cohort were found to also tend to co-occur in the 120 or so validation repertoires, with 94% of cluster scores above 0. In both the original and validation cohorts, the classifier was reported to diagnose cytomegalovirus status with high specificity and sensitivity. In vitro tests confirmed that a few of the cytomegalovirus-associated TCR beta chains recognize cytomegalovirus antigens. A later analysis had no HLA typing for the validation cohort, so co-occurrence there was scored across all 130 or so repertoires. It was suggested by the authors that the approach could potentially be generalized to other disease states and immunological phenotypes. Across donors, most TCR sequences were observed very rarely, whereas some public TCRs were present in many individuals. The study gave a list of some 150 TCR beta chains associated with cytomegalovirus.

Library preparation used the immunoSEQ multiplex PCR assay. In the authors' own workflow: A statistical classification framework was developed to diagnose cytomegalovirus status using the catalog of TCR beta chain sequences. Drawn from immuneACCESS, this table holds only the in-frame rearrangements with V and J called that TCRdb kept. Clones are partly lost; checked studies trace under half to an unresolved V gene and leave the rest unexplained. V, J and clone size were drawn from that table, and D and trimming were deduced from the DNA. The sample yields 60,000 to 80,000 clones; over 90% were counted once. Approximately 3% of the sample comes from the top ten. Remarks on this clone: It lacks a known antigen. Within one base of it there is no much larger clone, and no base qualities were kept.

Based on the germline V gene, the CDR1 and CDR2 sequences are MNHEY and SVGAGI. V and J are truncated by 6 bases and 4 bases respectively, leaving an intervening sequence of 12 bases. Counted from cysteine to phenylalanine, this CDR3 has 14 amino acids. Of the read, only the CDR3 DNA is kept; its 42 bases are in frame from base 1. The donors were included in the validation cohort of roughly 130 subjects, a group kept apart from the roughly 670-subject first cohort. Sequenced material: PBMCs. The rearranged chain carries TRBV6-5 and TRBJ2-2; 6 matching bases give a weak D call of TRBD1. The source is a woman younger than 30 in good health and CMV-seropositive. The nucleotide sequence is TGTGCCAGCAGGGCGGACAGCTTCACCGGGGAGCTGTTTTTT. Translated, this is CASRADSFTGELFF.